The clone carrying this T cell receptor (beta chain) was recorded at least ten times. Its specificity is not known. This entry belongs to a study of T-cell reconstitution after alpha-beta-depleted transplantation in children. Whole-study findings and limits: Two months or so post-transplant, alpha-beta T cells reportedly derived from several hundred expanded graft clones. Where some patients showed high TCRbeta diversity at day 60, it came from recipient T cells and thymic progenitors that had survived. Counts and diversity of T cells one year after transplant came mostly from newly produced T cells.

The library targeted TCRbeta and was prepared with unique molecular identifiers. TCRdb re-analysed the PCR reads in MiXCR, keeping a single row per CDR3 protein. This sample carries about 340,000 distinct CDR3 sequences, under 20% of them seen once, and the ten largest clones take 35% to 50%. Trimming left V 3 bases short and J 8 bases short, with 8 bases between. Germline lookup yields CDR1 LGHNA and CDR2 YNFKEQ. The CDR3 has 12 amino acids. This rearrangement joins TRBV4-2 to TRBJ2-1; no definite D call. The sample here was PBMCs, mostly from graft donor cells, taken 360 days after TCRalphabeta/CD19-depleted stem cell transplant. The origin of this receptor is a male patient aged 2-10 years who had a stem cell transplant for acute lymphoblastic leukemia, so the T cells may come from the graft donor. CDR3 DNA sequence: TGTGCCAGCAGCCAGGCGTGGTATGAGCAGTTCTTC. Translation gives CASSQAWYEQFF.